Sequencing of this TCR beta chain was carried out in a study of CD4+ T cells in melanoma. Trimming shortened V by 1 base and J by 9 bases, and 12 bases separated the two germline ends. The CDR3 has 13 residues. Germline CDR1 and CDR2: SGHAT and FQNNGV. Produced via immunoSEQ multiplex PCR; TCRdb's table is partial and in-frame only. This table holds around 130,000 clones, roughly 91% found once. On this clone itself: The antigen is not known.

General study findings and limits: In melanoma, neoantigen-specific CD4+ T cells reportedly differed in differentiation state. A reported correlation linked neoantigen-specific CD4+ T cells to CD8+, macrophage and B cell function.

The TCR sequence derives from a human donor with melanoma. The J gene is TRBJ1-1, the V gene TRBV11-2; D possibly corresponds to TRBD1 (5 bases). The DNA of the CDR3 is TGTGCCAGCAGCTTAGCCAGGGAGAGGAAAGCTTTCTTT. This sequence encodes CASSLARERKAFF.